These 12 T cell receptor beta chains were all obtained from the same sample, sequenced in a study of cytomegalovirus exposure and HLA in healthy donors. With 60 Vbeta and 13 Jbeta primers, the PCR was carried out. Sequencing was performed with immunoSEQ multiplex PCR; in TCRdb, only in-frame clones are kept and a portion is missing. The table records about 200,000 clones, around 81% of them present only once. Sample: PBMCs. Receptors were obtained from a man in his thirties or forties in good health and CMV-seronegative.

The chain carries TRBV7-9 and TRBJ2-1, with D possibly matching TRBD2 (6 bases). Looked up from germline, CDR1 is SEHNR and CDR2 is FQNEAQ (reference sequence). CDR3 length: 12 residues. V lost 3 bases and J 7 bases, leaving 7 bases between the germline ends. The CDR3 DNA follows: TGTGCCAGCAGCTTCCGGGGGAATGAGCAGTTCTTC. It codes for CASSFRGNEQFF.

This chain joins TRBV29-1 and TRBJ2-4, with 11 positions matching TRBD1. The CDR3 has 15 residues. The V gene end was trimmed by 5 bases and the J gene end by 2 bases; junction bases not matched to a gene: 5. The germline CDR1 and CDR2 sequences are SQVTM and ANQGSEA. Here the CDR3 reads CSVLGQGVTKNIQYF. In nucleotides, the CDR3 is TGCAGCGTTCTGGGACAGGGGGTTACCAAAAACATTCAGTACTTC.

This clone has just one count. This sequence joins TRBV5-3 and TRBJ2-7, with a possible D match to TRBD2 (5 bases). TRBV5-3 is classed as an ORF, of uncertain function. This CDR3 region has 15 residues. V was shortened by 1 base and J by 6 bases, with 17 bases between the two germline ends. CDR3: CARSLLARKSSEQYF. CDR3 in DNA: TGTGCCAGAAGCTTGTTAGCGAGAAAATCGTCCGAGCAGTACTTC.

V and J are TRBV5-1 and TRBJ2-1; a weak D match, TRBD1 (6 bases). The germline CDR1 and CDR2 sequences are SGHRS and YFSETQ. The V and J ends lost 2 bases and 7 bases respectively, with 10 bases between them. This CDR3 spans 13 amino acids. In DNA form, the CDR3 reads TGCGCCAGCAGCTTAACCCAGGGGAATGAGCAGTTCTTC. Amino acid sequence: CASSLTQGNEQFF.

V usage is TRBV19 and J usage is TRBJ2-6; 7 bases line up with TRBD1. Germline CDR1 is LNHDA and CDR2 is SQIVND (reference sequence). V was pared by 3 bases and J by 0 bases, with 5 bases of the junction left unmatched. CDR3 length: 17 residues. The CDR3 loop reads CASSIQGDLSGANVLTF. The CDR3 DNA reads as TGTGCCAGTAGTATCCAGGGGGACCTCTCTGGGGCCAACGTCCTGACTTTC.

The chain employs TRBV10-1 and TRBJ1-2, with 7 bases that match TRBD1. V lost 6 bases and J lost 8; bases outside the gene matches: 9. CDR3 length: 13 residues. The germline gives CDR1 WNHNN, CDR2 SYGVQD (reference sequence). The CDR3 loop is CASRTDRVLGYTF. Written as DNA, the CDR3 is TGCGCCAGCAGAACCGACAGGGTCCTCGGCTACACCTTC.

In this sample, this clone turned up once. This chain links TRBV10-3 with TRBJ2-7; TRBD2 is a possible D gene (6 bases). Trimming cost V 6 bases and J 3 bases, with 9 bases left between them. The CDR3 totals 12 residues. The V gene's germline CDR1 is ENHRY and CDR2 SYGVKD. CDR3 nucleotide sequence: TGTGCCATCAGGGGACTGGACTACGAGCAGTACTTC. It encodes CAIRGLDYEQYF.

The chain links TRBV11-2 to TRBJ2-2; D ambiguous. This CDR3 has 18 amino acids. Germline CDR1 SGHAT, CDR2 FQNNGV. V lost 5 bases to trimming and J lost 2 bases, with 21 bases between them. The CDR3 protein is CASSPRSGSTLNTGELFF. For the CDR3, the DNA is TGTGCCAGCAGCCCCCGGAGTGGTTCGACTTTAAACACCGGGGAGCTGTTTTTT.

The chain combines TRBV5-4 with TRBJ1-4; 8 bases are shared with TRBD1. The germline V gene encodes CDR1 SGHNT and CDR2 YYREEE (reference sequence). The CDR3 covers 16 residues. V was pared by 4 bases and J by 7 bases, with 12 bases of the junction left unmatched. CDR3 residues: CASSPGQGAWSEKLFF. In nucleotides, the CDR3 is TGTGCCAGCAGCCCCGGCCAGGGGGCTTGGAGTGAAAAACTGTTTTTT.

The chain combines TRBV28 with TRBJ2-7; TRBD1 matches at 10 bases. Trimming cost V 10 bases and J 0 bases; bases outside gene matches: 6. CDR1 and CDR2 from the germline V gene are MDHEN and SYDVKM. The CDR3 runs 14 residues. CDR3 region: CATRDRGFSYEQYF. CDR3 DNA: TGTGCCACCAGGGACAGGGGTTTCTCCTACGAGCAGTACTTC.

The rearrangement joins TRBV9 to TRBJ2-1; 8 nucleotides match TRBD2. This CDR3 comprises 15 residues. Trimming removed 0 bases from V and 9 bases from J; junction bases left unmatched: 8. Germline loops: CDR1 SGDLS, CDR2 YYNGEE. Here the CDR3 reads CASSVVVAGKVEQFF. The CDR3 DNA follows: TGTGCCAGCAGCGTAGTAGTAGCGGGAAAGGTTGAGCAGTTCTTC.

The chain recombines TRBV29-1 with TRBJ1-2; 10 nucleotides align to TRBD1. The V segment lost 1 base and the J segment 3 bases; nucleotides outside the gene matches: 14. Per the germline V gene, CDR1 is SQVTM and CDR2 is ANQGSEA. The CDR3 length is 18 residues. The CDR3 DNA reads as TGCAGCGTTGAAGTCGACGTAGGGACAGGGGCCCCGTACTATGGCTACACCTTC. Its protein is CSVEVDVGTGAPYYGYTF.